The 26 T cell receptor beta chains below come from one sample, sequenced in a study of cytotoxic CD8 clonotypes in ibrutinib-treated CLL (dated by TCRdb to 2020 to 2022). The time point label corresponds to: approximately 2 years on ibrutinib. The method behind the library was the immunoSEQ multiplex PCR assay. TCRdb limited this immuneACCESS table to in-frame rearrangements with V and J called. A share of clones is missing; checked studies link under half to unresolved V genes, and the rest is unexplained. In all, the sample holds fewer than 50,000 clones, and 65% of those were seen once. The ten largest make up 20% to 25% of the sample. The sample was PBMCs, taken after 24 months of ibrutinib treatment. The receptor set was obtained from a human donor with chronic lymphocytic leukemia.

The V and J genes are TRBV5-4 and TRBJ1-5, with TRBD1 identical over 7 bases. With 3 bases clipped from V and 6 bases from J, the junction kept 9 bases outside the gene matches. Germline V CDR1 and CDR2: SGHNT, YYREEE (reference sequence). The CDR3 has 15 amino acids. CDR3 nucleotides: TGTGCCAGCAGCTCTGACAGGGAGGTTGGTCAGCCCCAGCATTTT. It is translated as CASSSDREVGQPQHF.

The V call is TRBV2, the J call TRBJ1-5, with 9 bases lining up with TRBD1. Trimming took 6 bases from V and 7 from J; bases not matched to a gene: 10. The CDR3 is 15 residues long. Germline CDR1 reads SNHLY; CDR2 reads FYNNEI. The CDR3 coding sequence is TGTGCCAGCAGAGAATGGGACAGGGAAGGGCAGCCCCAGCATTTT. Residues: CASREWDREGQPQHF. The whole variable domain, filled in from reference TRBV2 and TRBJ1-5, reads EPEVTQTPSHQVTQMGQEVILRCVPISNHLYFYWYRQILGQKVEFLVSFYNNEISEKSEIFDDQFSVERPDGSNFTLKIRSTKLEDSAMYFCASREWDREGQPQHFGDGTRLSIL.

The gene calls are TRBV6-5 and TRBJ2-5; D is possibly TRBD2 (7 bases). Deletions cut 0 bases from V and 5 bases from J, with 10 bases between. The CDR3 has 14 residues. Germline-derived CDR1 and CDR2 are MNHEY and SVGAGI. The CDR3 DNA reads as TGTGCCAGCAGTTACTCGAGGGGGGGGGAGACCCAGTACTTC. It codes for CASSYSRGGETQYF.

In DNA, the CDR3 is TGTGCCAGCAGCCCGAGGGGGACTATCACCACGGGTACGCAGTATTTT. Translation: CASSPRGTITTGTQYF. V gene TRBV7-2 combines with J gene TRBJ2-3; perhaps TRBD2 as D (7 bases). This CDR3 is built from 16 residues. Trimming removed 5 bases from V and 8 bases from J, with 23 bases in between. Germline assignment: CDR1 SGHTA and CDR2 FQGNSA.

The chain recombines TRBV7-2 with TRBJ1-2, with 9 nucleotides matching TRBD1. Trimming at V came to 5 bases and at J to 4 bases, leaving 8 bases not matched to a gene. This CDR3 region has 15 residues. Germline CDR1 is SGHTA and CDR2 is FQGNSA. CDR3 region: CASSRPGQGVYGYTF. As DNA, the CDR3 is TGTGCCAGCAGCCGACCGGGACAGGGAGTCTATGGCTACACCTTC. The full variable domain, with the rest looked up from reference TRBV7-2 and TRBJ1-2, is GAGVSQSPSNKVTEKGKDVELRCDPISGHTALYWYRQSLGQGLEFLIYFQGNSAPDKSGLPSDRFSAERTGGSVSTLTIQRTQQEDSAVYLCASSRPGQGVYGYTFGSGTRLTVV.

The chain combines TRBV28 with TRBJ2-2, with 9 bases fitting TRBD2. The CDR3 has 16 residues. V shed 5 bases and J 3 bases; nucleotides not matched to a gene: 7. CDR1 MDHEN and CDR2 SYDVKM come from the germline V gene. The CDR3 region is CASSLLAGVDTGELFF. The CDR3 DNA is TGTGCCAGCAGTCTCTTAGCGGGAGTGGACACCGGGGAGCTGTTTTTT. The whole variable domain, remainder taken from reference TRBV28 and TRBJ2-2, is DVKVTQSSRYLVKRTGEKVFLECVQDMDHENMFWYRQDPGLGLRLIYFSYDVKMKEKGDIPEGYSVSREKKERFSLILESASTNQTSMYLCASSLLAGVDTGELFFGEGSRLTVL.

This chain's CDR3 is CSGGGRAGTDTQYF. DNA for the CDR3: TGCAGTGGGGGCGGGAGGGCCGGCACAGATACGCAGTATTTT. The gene calls are TRBV29-1 and TRBJ2-3; 9 bases map to TRBD2. Germline lookup yields CDR1 SQVTM and CDR2 ANQGSEA. CDR3 length equals 14 residues.

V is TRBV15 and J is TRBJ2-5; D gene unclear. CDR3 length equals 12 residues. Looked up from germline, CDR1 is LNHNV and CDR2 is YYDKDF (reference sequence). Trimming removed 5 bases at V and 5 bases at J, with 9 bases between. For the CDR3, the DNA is TGTGCCACCAGCGGTCGTGGGGAGACCCAGTACTTC. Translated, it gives CATSGRGETQYF.

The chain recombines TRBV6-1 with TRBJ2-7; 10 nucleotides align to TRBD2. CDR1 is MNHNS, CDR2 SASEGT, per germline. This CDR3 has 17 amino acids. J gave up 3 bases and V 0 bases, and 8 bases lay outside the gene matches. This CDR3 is CASSEAMFSGRNYEQYF. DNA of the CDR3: TGTGCCAGCAGTGAAGCGATGTTTAGCGGGAGGAACTACGAGCAGTACTTC.

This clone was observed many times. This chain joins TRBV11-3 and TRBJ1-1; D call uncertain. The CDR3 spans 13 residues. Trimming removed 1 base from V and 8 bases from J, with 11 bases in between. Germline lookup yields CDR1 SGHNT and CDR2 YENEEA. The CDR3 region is CASSLGTSSEAFF. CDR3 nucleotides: TGTGCCAGCAGCTTAGGGACCTCTTCCGAAGCTTTCTTT.

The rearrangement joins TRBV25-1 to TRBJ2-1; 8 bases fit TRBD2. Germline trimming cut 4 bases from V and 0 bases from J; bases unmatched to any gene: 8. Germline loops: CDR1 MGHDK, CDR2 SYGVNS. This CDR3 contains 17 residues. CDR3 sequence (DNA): TGTGCCAGCAGTGGCCGGGGCGGGAGGTTCTCCTACAATGAGCAGTTCTTC. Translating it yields CASSGRGGRFSYNEQFF.

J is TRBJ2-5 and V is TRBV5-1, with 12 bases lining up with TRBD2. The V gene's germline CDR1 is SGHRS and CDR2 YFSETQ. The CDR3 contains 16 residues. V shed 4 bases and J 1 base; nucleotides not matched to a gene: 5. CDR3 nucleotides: TGCGCCAGCAGCATAGGACTAGCGGGGATCCAAGAGACCCAGTACTTC. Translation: CASSIGLAGIQETQYF.

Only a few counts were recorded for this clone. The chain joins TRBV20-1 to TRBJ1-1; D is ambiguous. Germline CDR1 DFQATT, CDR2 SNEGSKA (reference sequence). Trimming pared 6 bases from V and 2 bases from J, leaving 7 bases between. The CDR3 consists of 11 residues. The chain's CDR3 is CSAPLNTEAFF. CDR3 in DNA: TGCAGTGCCCCCCTTAACACTGAAGCTTTCTTT.

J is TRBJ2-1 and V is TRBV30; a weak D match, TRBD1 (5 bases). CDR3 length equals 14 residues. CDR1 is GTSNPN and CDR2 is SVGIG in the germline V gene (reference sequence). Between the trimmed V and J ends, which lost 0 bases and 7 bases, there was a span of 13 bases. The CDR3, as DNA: TGTGCCTGGAGTGTACGTATGGGGCTGAATGAGCAGTTCTTC. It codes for CAWSVRMGLNEQFF. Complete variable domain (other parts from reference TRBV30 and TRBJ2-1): SQTIHQWPATLVQPVGSPLSLECTVEGTSNPNLYWYRQAAGRGLQLLFYSVGIGQISSEVPQNLSASRPQDRQFILSSKKLLLSDSGFYLCAWSVRMGLNEQFFGPGTRLTVL.

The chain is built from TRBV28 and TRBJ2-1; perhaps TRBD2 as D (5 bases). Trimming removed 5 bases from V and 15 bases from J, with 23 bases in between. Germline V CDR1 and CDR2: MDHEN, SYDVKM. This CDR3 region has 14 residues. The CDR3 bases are TGTGCCAGCAGTCCACCTTACCAGCTGTCGGGGTTGTTCTTC. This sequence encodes CASSPPYQLSGLFF.

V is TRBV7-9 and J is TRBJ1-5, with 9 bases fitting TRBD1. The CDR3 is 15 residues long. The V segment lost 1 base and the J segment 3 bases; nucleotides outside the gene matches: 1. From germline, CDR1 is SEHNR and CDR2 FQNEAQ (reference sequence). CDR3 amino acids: CASSLGDRDNQPQHF. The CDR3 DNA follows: TGTGCCAGCAGCTTAGGGGACAGGGACAATCAGCCCCAGCATTTT. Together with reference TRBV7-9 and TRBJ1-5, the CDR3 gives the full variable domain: DTGVSQNPRHKITKRGQNVTFRCDPISEHNRLYWYRQTLGQGPEFLTYFQNEAQLEKSRLLSDRFSAERPKGSFSTLEIQRTEQGDSAMYLCASSLGDRDNQPQHFGDGTRLSIL.

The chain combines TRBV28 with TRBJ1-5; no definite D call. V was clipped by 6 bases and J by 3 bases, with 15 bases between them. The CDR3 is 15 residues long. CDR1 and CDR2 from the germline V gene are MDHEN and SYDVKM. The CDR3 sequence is CASSRPSSTNQPQHF. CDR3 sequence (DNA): TGTGCCAGCAGCCGTCCGTCCAGCACCAATCAGCCCCAGCATTTT.

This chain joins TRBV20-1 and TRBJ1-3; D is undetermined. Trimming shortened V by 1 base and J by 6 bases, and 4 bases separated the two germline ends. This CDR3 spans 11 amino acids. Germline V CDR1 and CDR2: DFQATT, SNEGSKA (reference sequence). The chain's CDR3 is CSARGQNTIYF. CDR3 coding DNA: TGCAGTGCTAGAGGTCAAAACACCATATATTTT.

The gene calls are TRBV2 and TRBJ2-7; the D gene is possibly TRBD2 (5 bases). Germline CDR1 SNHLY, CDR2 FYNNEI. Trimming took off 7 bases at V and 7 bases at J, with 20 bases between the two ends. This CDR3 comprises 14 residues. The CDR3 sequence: CASTPPRVKNEQYF. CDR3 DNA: TGTGCCAGCACTCCGCCGAGGGTAAAGAATGAGCAGTACTTC.

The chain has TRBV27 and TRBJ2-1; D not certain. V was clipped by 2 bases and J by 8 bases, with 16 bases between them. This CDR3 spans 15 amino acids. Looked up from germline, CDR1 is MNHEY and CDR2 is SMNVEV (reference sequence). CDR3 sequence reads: CASSLAVSNRDEQFF. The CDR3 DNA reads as TGTGCCAGCAGTTTAGCGGTCTCCAATCGGGATGAGCAGTTCTTC.

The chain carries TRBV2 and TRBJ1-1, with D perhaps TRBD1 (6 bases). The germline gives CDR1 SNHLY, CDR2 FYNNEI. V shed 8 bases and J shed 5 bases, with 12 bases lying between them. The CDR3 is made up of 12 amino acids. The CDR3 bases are TGTGCCAGCCAGCAAGGGGGGACTGAAGCTTTCTTT. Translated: CASQQGGTEAFF.

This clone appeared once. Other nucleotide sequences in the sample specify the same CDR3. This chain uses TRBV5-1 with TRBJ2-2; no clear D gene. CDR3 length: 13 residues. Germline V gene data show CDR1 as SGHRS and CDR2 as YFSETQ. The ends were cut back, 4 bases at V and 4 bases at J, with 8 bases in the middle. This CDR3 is CASSLDGTGELFF. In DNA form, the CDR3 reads TGCGCCAGCAGCCTGGACGGCACCGGGGAGCTGTTTTTT.

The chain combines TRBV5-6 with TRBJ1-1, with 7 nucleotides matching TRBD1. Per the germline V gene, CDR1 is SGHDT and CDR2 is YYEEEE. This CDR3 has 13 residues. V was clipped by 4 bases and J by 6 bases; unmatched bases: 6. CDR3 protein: CASSRDSGAEAFF. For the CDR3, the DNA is TGTGCCAGCAGCCGGGACAGTGGTGCTGAAGCTTTCTTT.

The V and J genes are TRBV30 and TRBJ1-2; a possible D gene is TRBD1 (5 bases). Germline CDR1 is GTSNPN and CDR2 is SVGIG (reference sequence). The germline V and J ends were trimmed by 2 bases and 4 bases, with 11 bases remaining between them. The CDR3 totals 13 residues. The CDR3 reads CAWSSGQSYGYTF. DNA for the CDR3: TGTGCCTGGAGTTCCGGACAATCCTATGGCTACACCTTC.

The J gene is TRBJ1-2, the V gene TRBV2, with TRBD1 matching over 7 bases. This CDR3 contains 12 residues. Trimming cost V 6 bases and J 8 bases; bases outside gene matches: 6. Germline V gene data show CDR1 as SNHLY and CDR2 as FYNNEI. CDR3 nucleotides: TGTGCCAGCAGCATCGACAGGGTCGGCTACACCTTC. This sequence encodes CASSIDRVGYTF.

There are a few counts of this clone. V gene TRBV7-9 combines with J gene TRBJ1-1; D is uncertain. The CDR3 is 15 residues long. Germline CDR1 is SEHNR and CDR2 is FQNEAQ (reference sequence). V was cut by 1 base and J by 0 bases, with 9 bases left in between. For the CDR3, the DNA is TGTGCCAGCAGCTTAGGGAAGGGAGTGAACACTGAAGCTTTCTTT. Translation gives CASSLGKGVNTEAFF.